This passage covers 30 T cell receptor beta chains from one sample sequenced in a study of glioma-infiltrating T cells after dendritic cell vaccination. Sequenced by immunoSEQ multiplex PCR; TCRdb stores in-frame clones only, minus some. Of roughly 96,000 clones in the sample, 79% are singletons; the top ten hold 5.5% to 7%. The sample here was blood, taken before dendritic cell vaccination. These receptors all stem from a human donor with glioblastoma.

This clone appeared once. CDR3: CASHNIWTVKLFF. The CDR3 region has the DNA TGTGCCAGTCACAACATCTGGACAGTAAAACTGTTTTTT. The rearrangement links TRBV2 to TRBJ1-4; TRBD1 might be the D (6 bases). Trimming shortened V by 9 bases and J by 10 bases, and 18 bases separated the two germline ends. Germline V gene sequence: CDR1 SNHLY, CDR2 FYNNEI. CDR3 length equals 13 residues.

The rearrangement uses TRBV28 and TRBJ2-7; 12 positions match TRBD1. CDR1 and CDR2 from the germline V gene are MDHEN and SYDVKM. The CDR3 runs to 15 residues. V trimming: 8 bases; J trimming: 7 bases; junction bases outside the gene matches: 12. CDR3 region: CASRLWGQGAGEQYF. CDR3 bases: TGTGCCAGCCGTCTCTGGGGACAGGGGGCTGGGGAGCAGTACTTC.

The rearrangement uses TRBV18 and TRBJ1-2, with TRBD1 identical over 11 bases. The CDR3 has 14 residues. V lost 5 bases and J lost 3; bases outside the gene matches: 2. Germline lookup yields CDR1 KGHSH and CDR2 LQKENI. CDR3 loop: CASSAGQGDYGYTF. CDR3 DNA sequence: TGTGCCAGCTCAGCGGGACAGGGGGACTATGGCTACACCTTC.

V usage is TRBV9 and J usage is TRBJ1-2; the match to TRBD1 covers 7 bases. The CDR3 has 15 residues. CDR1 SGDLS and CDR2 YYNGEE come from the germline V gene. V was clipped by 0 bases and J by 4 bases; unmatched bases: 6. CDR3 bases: TGTGCCAGCAGCGTAGGCACAGGGGTTTCCTATGGCTACACCTTC. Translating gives CASSVGTGVSYGYTF.

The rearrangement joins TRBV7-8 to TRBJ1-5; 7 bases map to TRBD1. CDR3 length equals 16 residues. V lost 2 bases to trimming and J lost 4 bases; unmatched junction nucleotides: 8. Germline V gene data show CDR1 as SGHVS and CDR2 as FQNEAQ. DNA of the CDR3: TGTGCCAGCAGCTTATCCAACAGGGGAGTAAATCAGCCCCAGCATTTT. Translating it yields CASSLSNRGVNQPQHF.

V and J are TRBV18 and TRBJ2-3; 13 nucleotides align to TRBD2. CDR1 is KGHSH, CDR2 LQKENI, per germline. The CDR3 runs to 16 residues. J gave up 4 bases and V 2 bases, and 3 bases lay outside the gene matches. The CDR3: CASSPTSGRVSDTQYF. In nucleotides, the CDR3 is TGTGCCAGCTCACCAACTAGCGGGAGGGTGTCAGATACGCAGTATTTT.

Here the CDR3 DNA reads TGCGCCAGCACGCAGACCGGGACAGGGGACTATGGCTACACCTTC. It is translated as CASTQTGTGDYGYTF. The chain carries TRBV5-1 and TRBJ1-2; 10 bases agree with TRBD1. The germline gives CDR1 SGHRS, CDR2 YFSETQ. V dropped 6 bases and J dropped 3; count of bases not matched to a gene: 8. The CDR3 length is 15 residues.

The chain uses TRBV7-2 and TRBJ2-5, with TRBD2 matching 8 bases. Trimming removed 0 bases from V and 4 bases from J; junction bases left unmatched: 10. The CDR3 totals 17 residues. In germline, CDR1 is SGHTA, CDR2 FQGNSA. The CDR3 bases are TGTGCCAGCAGCTTAGCGGCTAGCGGGTGGGGAGTAGAGACCCAGTACTTC. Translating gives CASSLAASGWGVETQYF.

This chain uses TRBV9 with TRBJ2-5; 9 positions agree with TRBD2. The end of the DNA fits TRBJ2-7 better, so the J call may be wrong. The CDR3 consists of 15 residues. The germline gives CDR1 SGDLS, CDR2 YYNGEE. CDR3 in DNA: TGTGCCAGCAGCGCCACGGGGCTAGCGGGGAGCGAGCAGTACTTC. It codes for CASSATGLAGSEQYF.

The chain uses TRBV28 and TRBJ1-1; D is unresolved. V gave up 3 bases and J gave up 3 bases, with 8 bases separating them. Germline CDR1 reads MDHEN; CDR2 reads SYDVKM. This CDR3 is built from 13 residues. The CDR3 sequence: CASSLEDHTEAFF. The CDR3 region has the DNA TGTGCCAGCAGTTTGGAGGACCACACTGAAGCTTTCTTT.

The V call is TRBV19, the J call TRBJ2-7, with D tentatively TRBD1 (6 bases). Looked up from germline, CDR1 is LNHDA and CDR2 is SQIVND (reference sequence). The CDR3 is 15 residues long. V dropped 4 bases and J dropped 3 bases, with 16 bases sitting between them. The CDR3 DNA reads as TGTGCCAGTAGTAAGCCAGGGGCAGGGCTCTACGAGCAGTACTTC. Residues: CASSKPGAGLYEQYF. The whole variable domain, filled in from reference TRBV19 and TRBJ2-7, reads DGGITQSPKYLFRKEGQNVTLSCEQNLNHDAMYWYRQDPGQGLRLIYYSQIVNDFQKGDIAEGYSVSREKKESFPLTVTSAQKNPTAFYLCASSKPGAGLYEQYFGPGTRLTVT.

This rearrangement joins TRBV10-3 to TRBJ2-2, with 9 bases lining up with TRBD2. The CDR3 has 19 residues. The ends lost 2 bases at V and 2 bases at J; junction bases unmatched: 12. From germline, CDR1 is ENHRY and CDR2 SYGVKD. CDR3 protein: CAISEVIAGATTNTGELFF. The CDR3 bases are TGTGCCATCAGTGAGGTAATAGCGGGGGCCACCACTAACACCGGGGAGCTGTTTTTT.

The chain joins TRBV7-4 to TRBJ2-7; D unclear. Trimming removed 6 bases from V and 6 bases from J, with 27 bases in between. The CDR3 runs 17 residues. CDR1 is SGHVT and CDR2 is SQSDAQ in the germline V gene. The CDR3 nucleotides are TGTGCCAGCAGTTACTTGTGCGAGACTCCCTTTGGGTCCGAGCAGTACTTC. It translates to CASSYLCETPFGSEQYF.

CDR3 bases: TGTGCCAGCAGTAAACCGGGACTAGTGGCCTACAATGAGCAGTTCTTC. Translated, it gives CASSKPGLVAYNEQFF. The V and J genes are TRBV28 and TRBJ2-1; 8 bases align to TRBD2. V lost 5 bases to trimming and J lost 2 bases; unmatched junction nucleotides: 8. Germline CDR1 MDHEN, CDR2 SYDVKM. The CDR3 spans 16 residues.

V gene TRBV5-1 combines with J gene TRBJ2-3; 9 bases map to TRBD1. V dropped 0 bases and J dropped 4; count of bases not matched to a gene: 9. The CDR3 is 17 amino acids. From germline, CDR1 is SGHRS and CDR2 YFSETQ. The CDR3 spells CASSLVVGTGLADTQYF. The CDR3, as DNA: TGCGCCAGCAGCTTGGTTGTCGGGACAGGGTTGGCAGATACGCAGTATTTT.

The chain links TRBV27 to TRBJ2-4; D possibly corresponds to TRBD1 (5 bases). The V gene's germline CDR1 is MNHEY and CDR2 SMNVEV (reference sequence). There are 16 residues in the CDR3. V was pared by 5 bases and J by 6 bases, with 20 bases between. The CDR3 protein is CASSPQTAFSGNIQYF. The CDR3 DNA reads TGTGCCAGCAGTCCGCAGACAGCCTTCTCGGGAAACATTCAGTACTTC.

CDR3 in DNA: TGTGCCTGGAGAATTAGCGGACGGTCTAATGAAAAACTGTTTTTT. Its translation: CAWRISGRSNEKLFF. The rearrangement links TRBV30 to TRBJ1-4, with D unclear. Germline V gives CDR1 GTSNPN, CDR2 SVGIG (reference sequence). This CDR3 comprises 15 residues. V gave up 3 bases and J gave up 3 bases, with 14 bases separating them.

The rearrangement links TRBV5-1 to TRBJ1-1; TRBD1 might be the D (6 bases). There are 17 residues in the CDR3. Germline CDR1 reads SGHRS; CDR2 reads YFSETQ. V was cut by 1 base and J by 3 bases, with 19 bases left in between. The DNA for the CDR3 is TGCGCCAGCAGCTTGTCCGGACAGCTTAACGTGGACACTGAAGCTTTCTTT. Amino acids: CASSLSGQLNVDTEAFF.

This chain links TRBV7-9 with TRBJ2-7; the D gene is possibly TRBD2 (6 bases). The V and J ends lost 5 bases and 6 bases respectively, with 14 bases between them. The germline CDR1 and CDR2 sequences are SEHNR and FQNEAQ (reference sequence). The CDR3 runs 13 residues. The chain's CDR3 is CASSTGTGGEQYF. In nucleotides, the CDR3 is TGTGCCAGCAGCACCGGGACCGGGGGCGAGCAGTACTTC.

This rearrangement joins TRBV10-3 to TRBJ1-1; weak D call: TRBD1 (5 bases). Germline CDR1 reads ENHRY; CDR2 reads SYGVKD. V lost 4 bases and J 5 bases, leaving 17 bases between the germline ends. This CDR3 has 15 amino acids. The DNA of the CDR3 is TGTGCCATCAGTGGGGGTCAGGGTAGGGCGACTGAAGCTTTCTTT. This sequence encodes CAISGGQGRATEAFF.

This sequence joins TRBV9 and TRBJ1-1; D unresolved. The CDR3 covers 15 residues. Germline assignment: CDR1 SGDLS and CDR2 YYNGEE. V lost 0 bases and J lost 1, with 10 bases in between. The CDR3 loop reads CASSVAGVGNTEAFF. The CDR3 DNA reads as TGTGCCAGCAGCGTAGCCGGGGTGGGGAACACTGAAGCTTTCTTT.

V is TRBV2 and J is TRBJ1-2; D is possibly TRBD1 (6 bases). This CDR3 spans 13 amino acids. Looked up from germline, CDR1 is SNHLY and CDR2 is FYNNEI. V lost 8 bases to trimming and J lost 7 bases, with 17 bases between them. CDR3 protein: CASDSQGTVGYTF. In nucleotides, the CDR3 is TGTGCCAGCGACAGTCAGGGGACGGTTGGCTACACCTTC.

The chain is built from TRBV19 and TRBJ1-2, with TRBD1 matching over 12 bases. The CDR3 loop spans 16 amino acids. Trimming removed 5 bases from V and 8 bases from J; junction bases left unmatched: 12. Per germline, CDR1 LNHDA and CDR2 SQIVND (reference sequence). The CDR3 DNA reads TGTGCCAGTAGTGCTCCCGGGACAGGGGGCGCACGGGGCTACACCTTC. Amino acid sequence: CASSAPGTGGARGYTF.

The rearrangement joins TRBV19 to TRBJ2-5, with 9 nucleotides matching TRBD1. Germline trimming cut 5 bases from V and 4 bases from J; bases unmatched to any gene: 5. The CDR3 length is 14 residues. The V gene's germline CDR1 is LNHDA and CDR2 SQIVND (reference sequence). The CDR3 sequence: CASSVTGGPETQYF. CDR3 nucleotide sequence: TGTGCCAGTAGTGTCACAGGGGGCCCAGAGACCCAGTACTTC. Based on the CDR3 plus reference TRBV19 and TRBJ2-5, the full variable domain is DGGITQSPKYLFRKEGQNVTLSCEQNLNHDAMYWYRQDPGQGLRLIYYSQIVNDFQKGDIAEGYSVSREKKESFPLTVTSAQKNPTAFYLCASSVTGGPETQYFGPGTRLLVL.

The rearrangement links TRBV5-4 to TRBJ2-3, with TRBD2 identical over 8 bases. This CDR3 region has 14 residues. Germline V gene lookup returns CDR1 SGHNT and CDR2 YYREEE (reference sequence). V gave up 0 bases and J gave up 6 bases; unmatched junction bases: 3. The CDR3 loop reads CASSLGTSSDTQYF. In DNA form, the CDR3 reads TGTGCCAGCAGCTTGGGGACTAGCAGCGATACGCAGTATTTT.

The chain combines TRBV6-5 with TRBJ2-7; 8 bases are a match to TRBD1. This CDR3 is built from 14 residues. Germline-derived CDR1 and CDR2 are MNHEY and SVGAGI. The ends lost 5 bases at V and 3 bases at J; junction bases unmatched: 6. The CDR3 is CASSPGQAVYEQYF. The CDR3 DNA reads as TGTGCCAGCAGTCCGGGACAGGCTGTCTACGAGCAGTACTTC.

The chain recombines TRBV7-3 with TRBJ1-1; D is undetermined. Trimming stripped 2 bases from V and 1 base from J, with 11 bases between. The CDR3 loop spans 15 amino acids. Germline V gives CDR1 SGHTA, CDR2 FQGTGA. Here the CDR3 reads CASSLGGRANTEAFF. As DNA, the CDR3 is TGTGCCAGCAGCTTAGGTGGGCGGGCGAACACTGAAGCTTTCTTT.

The CDR3 nucleotides read TGTGCCAGCGGGACATATTCCTATGGCTACACCTTC. It is translated as CASGTYSYGYTF. This chain joins TRBV2 and TRBJ1-2; possible D gene TRBD1, 6 bases. This CDR3 is 12 amino acids long. Germline CDR1 and CDR2: SNHLY and FYNNEI. Trimming stripped 8 bases from V and 4 bases from J, with 11 bases between.

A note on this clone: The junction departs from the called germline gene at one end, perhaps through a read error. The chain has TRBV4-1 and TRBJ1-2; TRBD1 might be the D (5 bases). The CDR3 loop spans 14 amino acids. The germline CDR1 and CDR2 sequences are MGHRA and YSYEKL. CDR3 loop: CASSQDAGPYGYTF. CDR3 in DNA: TGTGCCAGCAGCCAAGACGCAGGGCCCTATGGCTACACCTTC.

Here the CDR3 reads CASSVAGTGAYEQYF. The CDR3 DNA reads TGTGCCAGCAGCGTTGCCGGGACAGGGGCCTACGAGCAGTACTTC. The rearrangement joins TRBV5-6 to TRBJ2-7, with TRBD1 matching 10 bases. V shed 4 bases, J shed 2 bases, and the junction held 6 bases outside the gene matches. The CDR3 covers 15 residues. Per germline, CDR1 SGHDT and CDR2 YYEEEE.